The 11 T cell receptor beta chains given below trace back to one sample, sequenced in a study of T-cell memory formation after mild COVID-19. TCRdb used MiXCR to reprocess the 5' RACE reads, holding one entry per CDR3 protein. This table has around 250,000 distinct CDR3 sequences, around 15% appearing once. Source material: PBMCs or a T cell subset sorted from them (not recorded which). These receptors were collected from a man between 18 and 35 years old who had mild COVID-19 (a few samples of this study predate the infection). Cell type and time point are not known.

The rearrangement joins TRBV6-5 to TRBJ1-2, with 9 bases aligning to TRBD1. The CDR3 has 13 amino acids. The germline V gene encodes CDR1 MNHEY and CDR2 SVGAGI. The junction had 6 bases not matched to a gene; V was cut back by 6 bases and J by 7 bases. The chain's CDR3 is CASRTGGRGGYTF. As DNA, the CDR3 is TGTGCCAGCAGAACAGGGGGCAGGGGTGGCTACACCTTC.

This clonotype showed up just a few times. This rearrangement joins TRBV28 to TRBJ2-1, with D possibly being TRBD1 (5 bases). The CDR3 runs to 16 residues. V lost 5 bases and J lost 6, with 20 bases in between. Germline V gene sequence: CDR1 MDHEN, CDR2 SYDVKM. DNA for the CDR3: TGTGCCAGCAGTGGGGCGCTGGGCCGTGGTCGCAATGAGCAGTTCTTC. It specifies CASSGALGRGRNEQFF.

This clonotype showed up just a few times. V gene TRBV6-2 or TRBV6-3 combines with J gene TRBJ1-2; D not resolved. CDR3 length: 16 residues. From germline, CDR1 is MNHEY and CDR2 SVGEGT. Trimming took 6 bases from V and 3 from J, leaving 20 bases between them. The CDR3: CASSNLQARFDYGYTF. In DNA, the CDR3 is TGTGCCAGCAGCAACCTCCAGGCACGGTTTGACTATGGCTACACCTTC.

This clonotype was observed a handful of times. This CDR3 is CSAREVATNEKLFF. The DNA of the CDR3 is TGCAGTGCTAGAGAAGTTGCAACTAATGAAAAACTGTTTTTT. This chain connects TRBV20-1 to TRBJ1-4; D remains ambiguous. This CDR3 comprises 14 residues. V was clipped by 0 bases and J by 0 bases, with 5 bases between them. Germline CDR1 reads DFQATT; CDR2 reads SNEGSKA (reference sequence).

This clonotype was counted only a few times. The chain joins TRBV24-1 to TRBJ2-3, with 12 bases matching TRBD2. CDR1 KGHDR and CDR2 SFDVKD come from the germline V gene. V was clipped by 1 base and J by 6 bases; unmatched bases: 4. The CDR3 loop spans 16 amino acids. CDR3 sequence (DNA): TGTGCCACCAGTGATTTCACTAGCGGGGGGATTGATACGCAGTATTTT. Amino acid sequence: CATSDFTSGGIDTQYF.

This clonotype was observed a handful of times. The chain links TRBV29-1 to TRBJ2-2, with TRBD1 matching 9 bases. Per the germline V gene, CDR1 is SQVTM and CDR2 is ANQGSEA. V lost 6 bases, J lost 7 bases, and 12 bases stayed unmatched. The CDR3 extends over 15 amino acids. The CDR3 bases are TGCAGCGTGAGGAAGGGACAGGGATTCAGCGGGGAGCTGTTTTTT. Encoded protein: CSVRKGQGFSGELFF.

The table lists this clonotype with a few counts. V and J are TRBV7-8 and TRBJ1-1, with D possibly being TRBD1 (6 bases). The V gene lost 1 base and the J gene lost 3 bases, with 15 bases spanning the gap. This CDR3 region has 16 residues. Per the germline V gene, CDR1 is SGHVS and CDR2 is FQNEAQ. The CDR3 loop reads CASSLEYRVEYTEAFF. CDR3 DNA: TGTGCCAGCAGCTTAGAATACAGGGTAGAATACACTGAAGCTTTCTTT.

In this sample, this clonotype turned up many times. The J gene is TRBJ2-1, the V gene TRBV20-1, with 10 nucleotides matching TRBD2. The CDR3 spans 14 residues. Germline-derived CDR1 and CDR2 are DFQATT and SNEGSKA (reference sequence). With V trimmed by 3 bases and J by 9 bases, 8 bases remained unmatched. The CDR3 bases are TGCAGTGCTAGGACCGGGACTAGCGCAGCTGAGCAGTTCTTC. Encoded protein: CSARTGTSAAEQFF.

The J gene is TRBJ2-7, the V gene TRBV5-6, with 7 bases aligning to TRBD1. Germline trimming cut 5 bases from V and 7 bases from J; bases unmatched to any gene: 15. The CDR3 is made up of 15 amino acids. CDR1 is SGHDT, CDR2 YYEEEE, per germline. CDR3 residues: CASSPDRTRFEEQYF. The CDR3 DNA reads TGTGCCAGCAGTCCGGACAGGACCCGATTCGAGGAGCAGTACTTC.

This chain joins TRBV20-1 and TRBJ2-3, with 10 positions matching TRBD2. V was pared by 7 bases and J by 5 bases, with 12 bases of the junction left unmatched. This CDR3 has 15 amino acids. CDR1 is DFQATT, CDR2 SNEGSKA, per germline (reference sequence). CDR3 loop: CSVLKASGGRDTQYF. The DNA of the CDR3 is TGCAGTGTCCTGAAGGCTAGCGGGGGCCGAGATACGCAGTATTTT.

This clonotype was seen repeatedly, ten times or more. V gene TRBV7-6 combines with J gene TRBJ1-1; 8 bases are shared with TRBD1. CDR1 and CDR2 from the germline V gene are SGHVS and FNYEAQ. Trimming removed 1 base from V and 5 bases from J; junction bases left unmatched: 6. The CDR3 extends over 15 amino acids. The DNA for the CDR3 is TGTGCCAGCAGCTTAGGGACAGGGTTAAAGACTGAAGCTTTCTTT. Translated, it gives CASSLGTGLKTEAFF.